This T cell receptor (beta chain) came from a study of blood T cells in healthy people across ages. The authors ran a second PCR of about 7 to 12 cycles using a sample-barcoded 5' primer and a J-beta primer mix. TCRdb itself ran the 5' RACE reads through MiXCR, one entry per CDR3 protein. This table has over 1,300,000 distinct CDR3 sequences, approximately 60% appearing once. The CDR3 contains 16 residues. Trimming cost V 8 bases and J 0 bases, with 16 bases left between them. The germline V gene encodes CDR1 MGHRA and CDR2 YSYEKL. J is TRBJ2-2 and V is TRBV4-1; possible D gene TRBD2, 6 bases. Sequences were obtained from blood. The sequence was obtained from a man between 18 and 29 years old in good health. CDR3 in DNA: TGCGCCAGCTCCCCCCGTAGCGGTTCGAACACCGGGGAGCTGTTTTTT. Residues: CASSPRSGSNTGELFF.